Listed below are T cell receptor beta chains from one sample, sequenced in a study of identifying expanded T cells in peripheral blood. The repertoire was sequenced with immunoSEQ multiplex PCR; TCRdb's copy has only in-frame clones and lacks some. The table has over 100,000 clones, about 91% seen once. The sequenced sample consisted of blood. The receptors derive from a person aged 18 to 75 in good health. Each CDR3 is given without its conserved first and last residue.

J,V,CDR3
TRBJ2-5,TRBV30,AWSMRGGWETQY
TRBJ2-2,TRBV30,ARTGGGHTGELF
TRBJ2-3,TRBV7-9,ASSFPGLAGYPDTQY
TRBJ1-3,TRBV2,ASSVGQGGNTIY
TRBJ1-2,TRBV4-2,ASSQGRDGYT
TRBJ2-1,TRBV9,ASSVEGSSSYNEQF
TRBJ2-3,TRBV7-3,ASSLIAGRTDTQY
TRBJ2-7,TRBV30,AWSFVREQY
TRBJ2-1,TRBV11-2,ASSLSGTGYNEQF
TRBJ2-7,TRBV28,ASIPRDGYEQY
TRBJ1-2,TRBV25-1,ASSALQVTSGYT
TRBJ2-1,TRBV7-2,ASSLGLSGREGNEQF
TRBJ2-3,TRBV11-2,ASSLESTDTQY
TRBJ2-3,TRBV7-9,ASSLSAFPPDTQY
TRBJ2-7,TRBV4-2,ASSQTTGRGASYEQY
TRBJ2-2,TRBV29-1,SVLTGELF
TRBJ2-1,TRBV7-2,ASSLDLGTSIVNEQF
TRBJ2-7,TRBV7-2,ASSFSIGHLYEQY
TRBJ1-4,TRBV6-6,ASSYPRAETNEKLF
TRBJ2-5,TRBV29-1,SVAPNQETQY
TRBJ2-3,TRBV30,AWSVSSPDTQY
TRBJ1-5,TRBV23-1,ASSQSTGDSNQPQH
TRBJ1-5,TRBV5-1,ASSQGAGSNQPQH
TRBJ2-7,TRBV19,ASSIQATYEQY
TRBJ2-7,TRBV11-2,ASSLTGEQY
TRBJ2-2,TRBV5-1,ATGRDRANTGELF
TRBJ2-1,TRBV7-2,ASSSLAGRF
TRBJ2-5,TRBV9,ASSVVGGVGETQY
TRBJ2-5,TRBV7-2,ASSFHETQY
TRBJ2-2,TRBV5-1,ASSLGGPGQGAIGELF
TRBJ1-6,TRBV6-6,ASSYVQGEGSPLH
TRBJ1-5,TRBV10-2,ASSEVGGQPQH
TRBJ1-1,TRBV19,ASSTQPWEAF
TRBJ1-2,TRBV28,ASAIPWSGQAGYT
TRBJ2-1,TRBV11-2,ASSVLQAGGARQF
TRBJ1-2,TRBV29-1,SVAGTGSNYGYT
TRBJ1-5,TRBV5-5,ASTPTGANQPQH
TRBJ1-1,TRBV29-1,SVRTGNTEAF
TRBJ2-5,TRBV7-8,ASSPGAQYQETQY
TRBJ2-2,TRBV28,ASRGGRELF
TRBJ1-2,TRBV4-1,ASSVGGSYGYT
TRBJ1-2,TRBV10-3,AISPGTGTEYGYT
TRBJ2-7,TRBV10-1,ASSRSGTGGDEQY
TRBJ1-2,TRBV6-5,ASSYVGRGQGYGYT
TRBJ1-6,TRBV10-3,AIQDRPNSPLH
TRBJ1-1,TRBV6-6,ASTYRVVNTEAF
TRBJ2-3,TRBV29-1,SGVRAGTDTQY
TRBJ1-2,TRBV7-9,ASSAIGQGKGYT
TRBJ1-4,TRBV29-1,SVSGQGGEKLF
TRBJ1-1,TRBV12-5,ASGSRQGDVLNTEAF
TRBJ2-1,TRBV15,ATSSGLAFTYNEQF
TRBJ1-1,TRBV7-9,ASSLDGLNTEAF
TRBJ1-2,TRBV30,AWSPAGLLGYT
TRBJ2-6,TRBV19,ASSIRRSGANVLT
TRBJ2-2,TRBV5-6,ASSLRQNTGELF
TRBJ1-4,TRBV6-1,ASSEGRGEKLF
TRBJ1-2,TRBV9,ASSVAPGANYGYT